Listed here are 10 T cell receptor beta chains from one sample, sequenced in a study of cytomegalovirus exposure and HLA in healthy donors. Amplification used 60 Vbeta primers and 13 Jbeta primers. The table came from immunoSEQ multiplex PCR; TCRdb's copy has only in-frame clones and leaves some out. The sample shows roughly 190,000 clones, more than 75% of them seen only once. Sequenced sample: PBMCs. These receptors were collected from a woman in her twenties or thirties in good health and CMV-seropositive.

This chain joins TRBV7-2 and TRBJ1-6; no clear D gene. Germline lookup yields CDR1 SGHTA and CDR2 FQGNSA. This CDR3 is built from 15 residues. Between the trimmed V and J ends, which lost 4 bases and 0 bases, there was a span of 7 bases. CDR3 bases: TGTGCCAGCAGCTCTGTCTCCTCCTATAATTCACCCCTCCACTTT. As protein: CASSSVSSYNSPLHF.

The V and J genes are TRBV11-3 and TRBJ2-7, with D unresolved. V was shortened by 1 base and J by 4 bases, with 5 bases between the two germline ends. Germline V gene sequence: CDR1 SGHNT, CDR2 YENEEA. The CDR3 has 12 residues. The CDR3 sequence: CASSLVEYEQYF. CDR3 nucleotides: TGTGCCAGCAGCTTAGTCGAGTACGAGCAGTACTTC.

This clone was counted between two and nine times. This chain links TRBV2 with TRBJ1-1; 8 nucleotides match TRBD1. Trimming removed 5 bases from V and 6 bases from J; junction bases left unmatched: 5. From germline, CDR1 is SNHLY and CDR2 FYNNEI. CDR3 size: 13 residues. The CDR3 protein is CASSRDRQAEAFF. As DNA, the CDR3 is TGTGCCAGCAGTAGGGACAGGCAGGCTGAAGCTTTCTTT.

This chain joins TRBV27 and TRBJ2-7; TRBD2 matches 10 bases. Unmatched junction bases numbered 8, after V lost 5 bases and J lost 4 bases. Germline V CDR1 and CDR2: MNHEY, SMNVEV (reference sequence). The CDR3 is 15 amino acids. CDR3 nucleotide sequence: TGTGCCAGCAGTCGGAGCGGGAGGGCGGCTTACGAGCAGTACTTC. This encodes CASSRSGRAAYEQYF.

CDR3 in amino acids: CASSADRVGEQFF. In nucleotides, the CDR3 is TGCGCCAGCAGCGCAGACAGGGTTGGTGAGCAGTTCTTC. This chain links TRBV5-1 with TRBJ2-1; 7 bases are a match to TRBD1. V gave up 4 bases and J gave up 9 bases; unmatched junction bases: 7. The CDR3 contains 13 residues. The germline gives CDR1 SGHRS, CDR2 YFSETQ.

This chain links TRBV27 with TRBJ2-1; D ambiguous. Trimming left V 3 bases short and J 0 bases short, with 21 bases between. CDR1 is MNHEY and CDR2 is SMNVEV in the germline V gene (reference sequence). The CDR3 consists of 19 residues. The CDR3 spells CASSFSPRQTRRSYNEQFF. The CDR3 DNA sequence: TGTGCCAGCAGTTTTTCCCCGCGTCAGACTCGTCGCTCCTACAATGAGCAGTTCTTC.

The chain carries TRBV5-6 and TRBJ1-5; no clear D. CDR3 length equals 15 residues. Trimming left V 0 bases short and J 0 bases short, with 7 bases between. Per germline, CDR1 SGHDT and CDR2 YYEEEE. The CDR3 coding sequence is TGTGCCAGCAGCTTGGCCGAGGATAGCAATCAGCCCCAGCATTTT. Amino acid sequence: CASSLAEDSNQPQHF.

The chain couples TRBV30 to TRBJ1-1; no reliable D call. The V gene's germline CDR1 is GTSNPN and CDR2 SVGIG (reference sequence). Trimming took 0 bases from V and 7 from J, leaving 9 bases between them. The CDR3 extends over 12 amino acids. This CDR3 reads CAWSVLRSEAFF. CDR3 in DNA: TGTGCCTGGAGTGTACTGAGGAGTGAAGCTTTCTTT.

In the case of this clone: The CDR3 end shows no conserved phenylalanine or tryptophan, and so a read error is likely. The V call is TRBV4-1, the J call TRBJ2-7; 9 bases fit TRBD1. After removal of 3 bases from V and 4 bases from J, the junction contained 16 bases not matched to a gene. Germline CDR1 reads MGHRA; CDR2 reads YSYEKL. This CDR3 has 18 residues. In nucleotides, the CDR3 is TGCGCCAGCAGCCATCCCAACACCGGGACAGGGTATGGTTACGAGCAGTACCTC. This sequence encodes CASSHPNTGTGYGYEQYL.

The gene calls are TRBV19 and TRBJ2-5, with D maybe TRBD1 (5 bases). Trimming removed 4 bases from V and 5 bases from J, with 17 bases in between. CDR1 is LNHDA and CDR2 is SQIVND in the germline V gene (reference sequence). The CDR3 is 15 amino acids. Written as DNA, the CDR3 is TGTGCCAGTAGTACCGGACACGCGACCTTCGAGACCCAGTACTTC. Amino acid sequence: CASSTGHATFETQYF.